Following are 2 T cell receptor beta chains from one sample sequenced in a study of cytomegalovirus exposure and HLA in healthy donors (dated by TCRdb to the late 2010s). Library prep was done by the immunoSEQ multiplex PCR assay. TCRdb limited this immuneACCESS table to in-frame rearrangements with V and J called. A share of clones is missing; checked studies link under half to unresolved V genes, and the rest is unexplained. For this sample the table gives about 220,000 clones, of which approximately 80% were detected only once. The leading ten clones occupy over 12% of the sample. Specimen: PBMCs. These receptors originate from a woman aged 25 to 39 in good health and CMV-seropositive.

This clone came up a few times. The chain recombines TRBV5-4 with TRBJ1-2; maybe TRBD1 (6 bases). Trimming left V 4 bases short and J 2 bases short, with 12 bases between. The CDR3 loop spans 14 amino acids. The germline gives CDR1 SGHNT, CDR2 YYREEE (reference sequence). CDR3 DNA sequence: TGTGCCAGCAGCAACCCAGGACAGAACTATGGCTACACCTTC. This codes for CASSNPGQNYGYTF.

CDR3 region: CASSLLWRDGPETQYF. In DNA, the CDR3 is TGTGCCAGCAGTTTATTGTGGCGGGATGGCCCTGAGACCCAGTACTTC. The chain carries TRBV27 and TRBJ2-5; D possibly corresponds to TRBD2 (6 bases). This CDR3 comprises 16 residues. The V and J ends lost 1 base and 5 bases respectively, with 17 bases between them. Germline CDR1 MNHEY, CDR2 SMNVEV (reference sequence).